These 12 T cell receptor beta chains came from one sample sequenced in a study of chemoradiotherapy in HPV16-positive cancers. Method: immunoSEQ multiplex PCR; TCRdb's copy keeps in-frame clones and lacks some. The sample comprises about 3,000 clones, around 85% of which are singletons, and more than 10% rests with the top ten. The source material was blood, sampled from a patient who underwent chemoradiotherapy. The receptors shown here come from a human donor with HPV-associated anogenital cancer.

The chain carries TRBV5-5 and TRBJ1-2; D is possibly TRBD1 (5 bases). Germline V CDR1 and CDR2: SGHKS, YYEKEE (reference sequence). Trimming left V 0 bases short and J 11 bases short, with 17 bases between. The CDR3 loop spans 14 amino acids. The CDR3 bases are TGTGCCAGCAGCTTGGACGGGGACGGCCGGGGGTACACCTTC. Protein product: CASSLDGDGRGYTF.

Note on this clone: Likely a read error: the CDR3 ends without its conserved phenylalanine or tryptophan. The rearrangement uses TRBV19 and TRBJ1-1; D remains ambiguous. Germline CDR1 LNHDA, CDR2 SQIVND (reference sequence). Deletions cut 1 base from V and 1 base from J, with 7 bases between. This CDR3 has 14 amino acids. The DNA of the CDR3 is TGTGCCAGTAGTATAGGAGCGGAGAACACTGAAGCTTTCCTT. It yields the protein CASSIGAENTEAFL.

The chain recombines TRBV5-1 with TRBJ2-1; TRBD2 agrees at 14 bases. CDR1 and CDR2 (germline): SGHRS, YFSETQ. Unmatched junction bases numbered 4, after V lost 2 bases and J lost 3 bases. CDR3 length: 17 residues. The CDR3 protein is CASSFAGLAGVYNEQFF. CDR3 nucleotides: TGCGCCAGCAGCTTCGCGGGACTAGCGGGGGTCTACAATGAGCAGTTCTTC.

This chain uses TRBV20-1 with TRBJ2-3; D not certain. Looked up from germline, CDR1 is DFQATT and CDR2 is SNEGSKA (reference sequence). CDR3 length: 11 residues. Trimming removed 6 bases from V and 4 bases from J, with 8 bases in between. CDR3 nucleotide sequence: TGCAGTGCGAGGTTCCCAGATACGCAGTATTTT. Amino acids: CSARFPDTQYF.

This rearrangement joins TRBV15 to TRBJ2-1; D may be TRBD2 (5 bases). V gave up 7 bases and J gave up 5 bases, with 15 bases separating them. The germline V gene encodes CDR1 LNHNV and CDR2 YYDKDF (reference sequence). CDR3 length: 14 amino acids. CDR3 sequence reads: CATTTERGNNEQFF. CDR3 bases: TGTGCCACCACCACGGAGCGAGGGAACAATGAGCAGTTCTTC.

V gene TRBV19 combines with J gene TRBJ2-3; 9 positions agree with TRBD1. V was pared by 5 bases and J by 0 bases, with 6 bases of the junction left unmatched. The CDR3 contains 16 residues. The germline V gene encodes CDR1 LNHDA and CDR2 SQIVND (reference sequence). CDR3 protein: CASSLGTGRSTDTQYF. The CDR3 coding sequence is TGTGCCAGTAGTCTAGGGACAGGGAGGAGCACAGATACGCAGTATTTT.

This chain uses TRBV7-1 with TRBJ1-2; D is unclear. TRBV7-1 is noted as an ORF with a role that remains uncertain. Trimming pared 4 bases from V and 7 bases from J, leaving 13 bases between. The CDR3 contains 13 residues. In DNA form, the CDR3 reads TGTGCCAGCAGCTTAGACCAGGATTTTGGCTACACCTTC. It encodes CASSLDQDFGYTF.

About this clone: The junction shows a germline mismatch at one end, possibly a read error. This chain connects TRBV18 to TRBJ1-5; D may be TRBD1 (6 bases). The CDR3 is made up of 15 amino acids. From germline, CDR1 is KGHSH and CDR2 LQKENI. CDR3 DNA sequence: TGCGCCAGCTCAAGCCACAGGGTTAGCAATCAGCCCCAGCATTTT. Translation: CASSSHRVSNQPQHF.

The chain combines TRBV29-1 with TRBJ1-2; D call uncertain. The CDR3 covers 12 residues. Trimming removed 0 bases at V and 4 bases at J, with 6 bases between. Germline assignment: CDR1 SQVTM and CDR2 ANQGSEA. The CDR3: CSVEDLSYGYTF. The CDR3 region has the DNA TGCAGCGTTGAAGATCTCAGCTATGGCTACACCTTC.

The chain employs TRBV5-4 and TRBJ1-6; the D gene is possibly TRBD1 (5 bases). The germline V and J ends were trimmed by 1 base and 13 bases, with 15 bases remaining between them. CDR3 size: 14 residues. Germline lookup yields CDR1 SGHNT and CDR2 YYREEE (reference sequence). The CDR3 sequence is CASSLQGMGLPLHF. CDR3 nucleotide sequence: TGTGCCAGCAGCTTGCAGGGTATGGGGCTCCCCCTCCACTTT.

The chain is built from TRBV5-5 and TRBJ1-1; D gene ambiguous. The CDR3 covers 15 residues. Germline CDR1 and CDR2: SGHKS and YYEKEE (reference sequence). Trimming pared 4 bases from V and 1 base from J, leaving 14 bases between. This chain's CDR3 is CASSLLPGSNTEAFF. CDR3 DNA: TGTGCCAGCAGCCTATTACCGGGATCGAACACTGAAGCTTTCTTT.

V gene TRBV6-1 combines with J gene TRBJ2-1, with TRBD1 identical over 7 bases. The V gene end was trimmed by 6 bases and the J gene end by 3 bases; junction bases not matched to a gene: 5. This CDR3 contains 14 residues. CDR1 is MNHNS and CDR2 is SASEGT in the germline V gene. CDR3 protein: CASSRQGIYNEQFF. CDR3 nucleotide sequence: TGTGCCAGCAGCAGACAGGGAATCTACAATGAGCAGTTCTTC.